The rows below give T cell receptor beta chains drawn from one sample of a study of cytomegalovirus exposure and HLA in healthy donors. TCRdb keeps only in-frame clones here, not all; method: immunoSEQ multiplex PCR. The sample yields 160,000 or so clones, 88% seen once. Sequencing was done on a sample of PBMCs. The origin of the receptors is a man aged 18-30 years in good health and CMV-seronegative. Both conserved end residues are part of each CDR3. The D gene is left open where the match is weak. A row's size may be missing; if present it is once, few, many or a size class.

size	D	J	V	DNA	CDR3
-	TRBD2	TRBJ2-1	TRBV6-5	TGTGCCAGCAGTTACGGACTAGCGGGAGCCAATGAGCAGTTCTTC	CASSYGLAGANEQFF
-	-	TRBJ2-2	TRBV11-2	TGTGCCAGCAGCTTAGAGGTAGCGGCCGGGGAGCTGTTTTTT	CASSLEVAAGELFF
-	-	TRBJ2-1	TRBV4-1	TGCGCCAGCAGCCAAGAGTCCGGTACTGAGCAGTTCTTC	CASSQESGTEQFF
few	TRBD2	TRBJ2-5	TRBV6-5	TGTGCCAGCAGAAAACGCGGGGGGGCCGGGGAGACCCAGTACTTC	CASRKRGGAGETQYF
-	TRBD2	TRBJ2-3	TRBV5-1	TGCGCCAGCAGCTTGGCTAGCGGAGCTAGCACAGATACGCAGTATTTT	CASSLASGASTDTQYF
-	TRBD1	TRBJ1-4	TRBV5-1	TGCGCCAGCAGCTCAAAATTAGGACAGGGTGATGAAAAACTGTTTTTT	CASSSKLGQGDEKLFF
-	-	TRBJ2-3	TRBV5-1	TGCGCCAGCAGCTTGGGTGCGACAGGTTACACAGATACGCAGTATTTT	CASSLGATGYTDTQYF
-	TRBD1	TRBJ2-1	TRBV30	TGTGCCTGGGGGCTTACAGGGGATAATTACAATGAGCAGTTCTTC	CAWGLTGDNYNEQFF
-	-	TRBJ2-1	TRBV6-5	TGTGCCAGCAGTTACATGGGCCTCAATGAGCAGTTCTTC	CASSYMGLNEQFF
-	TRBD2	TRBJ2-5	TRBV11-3	TGTACCAGCAGTCCGTCCGGGACTAGCCCCCAAGAGACCCAGTACTTC	CTSSPSGTSPQETQYF
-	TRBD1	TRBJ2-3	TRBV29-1	TGCAGCGTTGAACCCCCTGACAGGGCGGATACGCAGTATTTT	CSVEPPDRADTQYF
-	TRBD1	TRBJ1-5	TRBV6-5	TGTGCCAGCAGTTTCGACAGGGCCCAGCCCCAGCATTTT	CASSFDRAQPQHF
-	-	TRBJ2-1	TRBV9	TGTGCCAGCAGCGTAGTTGGAGGAAGCTCCTACAATGAGCAGTTCTTC	CASSVVGGSSYNEQFF
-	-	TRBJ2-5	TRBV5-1	TGCGCCAGCAGCCAACTACGTCAAGGGGGAAGACAAGAGACCCAGTACTTC	CASSQLRQGGRQETQYF
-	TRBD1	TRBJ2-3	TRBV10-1	TGCGCCAGCAGTGACCCACCGGACAGGGGGGAGCGGTTGGATACGCAGTATTTT	CASSDPPDRGERLDTQYF
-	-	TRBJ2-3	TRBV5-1	TGCGCCAGCAGCTTGGCGGGTAGCACAGATACGCAGTATTTT	CASSLAGSTDTQYF
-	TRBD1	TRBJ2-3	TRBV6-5	TGTGCCAGCAGTTACGGGACAGGGGGTAGGGATACGCAGTATTTT	CASSYGTGGRDTQYF
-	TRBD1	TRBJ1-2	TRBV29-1	TGCAGCGCGGTCGACAGGGGTTATTGGGGCTACACCTTC	CSAVDRGYWGYTF
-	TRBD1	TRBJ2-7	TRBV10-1	TGCGCCAGCAGTGCCTTTGACAGGGGGAACGAGCAGTACTTC	CASSAFDRGNEQYF
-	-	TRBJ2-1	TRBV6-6	TGTGCCAGCAGTTCGGGGTCCTACAATGAGCAGTTCTTC	CASSSGSYNEQFF
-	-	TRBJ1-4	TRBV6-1	TGTGCCAGCACCCGGGGGAGAGGTGAAAAACTGTTTTTT	CASTRGRGEKLFF
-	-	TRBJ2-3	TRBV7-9	TGTGCCAGCAGCTTATTGGCGGGGGCGAGGCCAGATACGCAGTATTTT	CASSLLAGARPDTQYF
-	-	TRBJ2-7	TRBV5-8	TGTGCCAGCAGCTTTGGGACTCCATCCTACGAGCAGTACTTC	CASSFGTPSYEQYF
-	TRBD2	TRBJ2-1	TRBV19	TGTGCCAGTAGTCCTTCTAGCGGGACGACCTACAATGAGCAGTTCTTC	CASSPSSGTTYNEQFF
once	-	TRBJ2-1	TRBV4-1	TGCGCCAGCAGCCAACCCACTAGAGGACTCTACAATGAGCAGTTCTTC	CASSQPTRGLYNEQFF
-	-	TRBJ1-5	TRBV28	TGTGCCAGCAGTTCTAGTTTGAGGACAGCGCAGCCCCAGCATTTT	CASSSSLRTAQPQHF
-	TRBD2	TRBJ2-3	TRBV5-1	TGCGCCAGCAAGGGACTAGCGGGAACAGATACGCAGTATTTT	CASKGLAGTDTQYF
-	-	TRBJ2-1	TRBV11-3	TGTGCCAGCACCCCAAGGGGAAGGGGATCCTACAATGAGCAGTTCTTC	CASTPRGRGSYNEQFF
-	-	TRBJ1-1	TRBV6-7	TGTGCCAGCAGCCCCAACCCCGGGGGCACTGAAGCTTTCTTT	CASSPNPGGTEAFF
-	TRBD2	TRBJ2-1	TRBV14	TGTGCCAGCAGCCGAGACACTAGCGGGCTATACAATGAGCAGTTCTTC	CASSRDTSGLYNEQFF
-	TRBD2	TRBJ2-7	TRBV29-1	TGCAGCGTTGAGGAGGCTAGCGGGACCTACGAGCAGTACTTC	CSVEEASGTYEQYF
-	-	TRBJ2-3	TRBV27	TGTGCCAGCAGACCACAGGATAGCACCACAGATACGCAGTATTTT	CASRPQDSTTDTQYF
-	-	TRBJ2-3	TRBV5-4	TGTGCCAGCAGCTTTGGACCGCCGGGAGGCACAGATACGCAGTATTTT	CASSFGPPGGTDTQYF
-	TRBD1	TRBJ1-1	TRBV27	TGTGCCAGCAGTAAAACCTCAGGGGGCGGGGGCACTGAAGCTTTCTTT	CASSKTSGGGGTEAFF
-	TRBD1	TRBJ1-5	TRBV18	TGTGCCAGCTCGACAGGGGTCGAAAATCAGCCCCAGCATTTT	CASSTGVENQPQHF
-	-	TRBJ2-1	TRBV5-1	TGCGCCAGCCATGCTGGGGGGGCCGTAGATGAGCAGTTCTTC	CASHAGGAVDEQFF
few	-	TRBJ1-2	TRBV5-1	TGCGCCAGCAGCTTGGAAAGGGGTAACTATGGCTACACCTTC	CASSLERGNYGYTF
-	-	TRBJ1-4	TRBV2	TGTGCCAGCAGCCACCCGCGTACTAATGAAAAACTGTTTTTT	CASSHPRTNEKLFF
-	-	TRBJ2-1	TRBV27	TGTGCCAGCAGTTTGGCCAGGTTGGCTGAGCAGTTCTTC	CASSLARLAEQFF
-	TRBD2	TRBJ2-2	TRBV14	TGTGCCAGCAGCCAATCGGGACTAGCGAACACCGGGGAGCTGTTTTTT	CASSQSGLANTGELFF